This TCR beta chain is from a study of T-cell memory formation after mild COVID-19. Study in general: TCR clusters mostly belonged to single donors.

Comment on this clonotype: Its cognate antigen is unknown.

TCRdb re-called the 5' RACE reads with MiXCR, one entry per CDR3 protein. The table has about 190,000 distinct CDR3 sequences, around 20% seen once. General study results and limits: The finding that pre-infection memory included some responding clones suggested that cross-reactive memory joined.

CDR1 is SEHNR, CDR2 FQNEAQ, per germline (reference sequence). V lost 3 bases and J 0 bases, leaving 10 bases between the germline ends. The length of the CDR3 is 15 residues. What was sequenced was PBMCs or a T cell subset sorted from them (not recorded which). The receptor was derived from an adult woman who had mild COVID-19 (a few samples of this study predate the infection). Cell type and time point are not known. This chain uses TRBV7-9 with TRBJ2-3, with D perhaps matching TRBD1 (6 bases). The CDR3 region is CASSLLGQSTDTQYF. As DNA, the CDR3 is TGTGCCAGCAGCTTGTTGGGACAAAGCACAGATACGCAGTATTTT.